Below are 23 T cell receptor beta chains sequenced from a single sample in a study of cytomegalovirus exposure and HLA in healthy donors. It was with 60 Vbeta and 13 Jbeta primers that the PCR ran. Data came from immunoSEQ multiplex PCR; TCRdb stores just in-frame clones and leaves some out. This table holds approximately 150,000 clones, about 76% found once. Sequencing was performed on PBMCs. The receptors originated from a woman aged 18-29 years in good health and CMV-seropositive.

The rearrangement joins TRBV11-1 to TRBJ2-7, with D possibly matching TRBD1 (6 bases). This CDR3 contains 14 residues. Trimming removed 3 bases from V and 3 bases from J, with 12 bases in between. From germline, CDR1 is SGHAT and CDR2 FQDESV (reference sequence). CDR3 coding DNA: TGTGCCAGCAGCTTCGAGGACAGACACTACGAGCAGTACTTC. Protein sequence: CASSFEDRHYEQYF.

As DNA, the CDR3 is TGTGCCACCAGCAGAGATGGGGGGAGCTCTGGGGCCAACGTCCTGACTTTC. It is translated as CATSRDGGSSGANVLTF. The rearrangement joins TRBV15 to TRBJ2-6; perhaps TRBD2 as D (6 bases). Deletions cut 0 bases from V and 0 bases from J, with 9 bases between. Germline loops: CDR1 LNHNV, CDR2 YYDKDF (reference sequence). The CDR3 runs to 17 residues.

As DNA, the CDR3 is TGTGCCAGTAGTATCCGTGGGGCGACAGTAAGTGTTCCCCTCCACTTT. It specifies CASSIRGATVSVPLHF. The chain employs TRBV19 and TRBJ1-6, with D possibly matching TRBD1 (5 bases). V shed 3 bases and J shed 13 bases, with 22 bases lying between them. Germline CDR1 reads LNHDA; CDR2 reads SQIVND (reference sequence). The CDR3 runs 16 residues.

CDR3 amino acids: CASSLAGQGGQPQHF. CDR3 sequence (DNA): TGTGCCAGCAGCTTAGCGGGACAGGGCGGGCAGCCCCAGCATTTT. The chain joins TRBV7-9 to TRBJ1-5; 9 bases are a match to TRBD1. Trimming cost V 0 bases and J 7 bases; bases outside gene matches: 4. CDR1 is SEHNR, CDR2 FQNEAQ, per germline (reference sequence). The CDR3 is 15 residues long.

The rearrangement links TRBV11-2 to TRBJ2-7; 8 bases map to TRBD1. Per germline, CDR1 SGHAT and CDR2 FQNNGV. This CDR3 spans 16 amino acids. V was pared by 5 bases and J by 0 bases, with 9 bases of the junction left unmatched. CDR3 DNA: TGTGCCAGCAGCCCCGGTTGGACAGGGCCCTCCTACGAGCAGTACTTC. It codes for CASSPGWTGPSYEQYF. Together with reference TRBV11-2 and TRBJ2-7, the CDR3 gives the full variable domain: EAGVAQSPRYKIIEKRQSVAFWCNPISGHATLYWYQQILGQGPKLLIQFQNNGVVDDSQLPKDRFSAERLKGVDSTLKIQPAKLEDSAVYLCASSPGWTGPSYEQYFGPGTRLTVT.

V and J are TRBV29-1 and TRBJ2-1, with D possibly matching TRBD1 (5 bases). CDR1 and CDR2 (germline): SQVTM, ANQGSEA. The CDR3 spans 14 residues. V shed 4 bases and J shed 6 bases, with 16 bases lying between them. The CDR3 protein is CSVGPGSMGNEQFF. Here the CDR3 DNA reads TGCAGCGTTGGTCCAGGGTCGATGGGCAATGAGCAGTTCTTC.

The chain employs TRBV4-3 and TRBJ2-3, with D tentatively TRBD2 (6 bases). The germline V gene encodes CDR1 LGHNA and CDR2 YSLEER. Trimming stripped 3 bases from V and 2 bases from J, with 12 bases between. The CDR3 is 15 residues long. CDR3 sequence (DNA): TGCGCCAGCAGCCAGACTCTAGCGAACACAGATACGCAGTATTTT. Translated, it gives CASSQTLANTDTQYF.

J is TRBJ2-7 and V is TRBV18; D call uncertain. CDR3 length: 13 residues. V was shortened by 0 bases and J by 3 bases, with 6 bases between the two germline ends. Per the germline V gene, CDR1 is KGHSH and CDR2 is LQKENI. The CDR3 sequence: CASSPPGSYEQYF. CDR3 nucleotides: TGTGCCAGCTCACCACCGGGCAGCTACGAGCAGTACTTC.

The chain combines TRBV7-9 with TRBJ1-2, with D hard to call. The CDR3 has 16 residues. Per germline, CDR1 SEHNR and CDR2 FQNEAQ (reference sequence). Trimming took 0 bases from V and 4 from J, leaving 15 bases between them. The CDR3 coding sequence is TGTGCCAGCAGCTTAGCGTTAGGGCGGAGCGGCTATGGCTACACCTTC. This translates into CASSLALGRSGYGYTF.

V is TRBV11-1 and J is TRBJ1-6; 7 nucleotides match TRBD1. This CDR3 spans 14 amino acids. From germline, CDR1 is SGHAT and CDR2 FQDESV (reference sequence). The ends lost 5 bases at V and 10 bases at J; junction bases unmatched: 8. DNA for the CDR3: TGTGCCAGCAGCCAAAGGCAGGGGGGATCACCCCTCCACTTT. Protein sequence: CASSQRQGGSPLHF.

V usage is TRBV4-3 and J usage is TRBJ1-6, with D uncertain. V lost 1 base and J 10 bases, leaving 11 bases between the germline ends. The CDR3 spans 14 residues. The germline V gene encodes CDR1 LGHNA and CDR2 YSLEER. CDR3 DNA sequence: TGCGCCAGCAGCCAAGGGCAGGCGGGATCACCCCTCCACTTT. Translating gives CASSQGQAGSPLHF.

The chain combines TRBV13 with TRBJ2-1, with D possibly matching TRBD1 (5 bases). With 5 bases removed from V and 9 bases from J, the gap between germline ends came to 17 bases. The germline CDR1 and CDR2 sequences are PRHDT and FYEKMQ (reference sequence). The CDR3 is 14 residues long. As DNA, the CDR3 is TGTGCCAGCAGCGGACACGGTGGGCCAGGTGAGCAGTTCTTC. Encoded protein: CASSGHGGPGEQFF.

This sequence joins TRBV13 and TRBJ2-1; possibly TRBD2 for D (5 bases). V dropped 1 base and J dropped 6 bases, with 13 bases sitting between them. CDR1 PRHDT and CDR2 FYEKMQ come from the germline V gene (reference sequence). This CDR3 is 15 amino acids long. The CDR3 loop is CASSLEDSPGNEQFF. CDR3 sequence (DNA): TGTGCCAGCAGCTTAGAGGACTCTCCAGGCAATGAGCAGTTCTTC. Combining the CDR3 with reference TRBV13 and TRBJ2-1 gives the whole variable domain AAGVIQSPRHLIKEKRETATLKCYPIPRHDTVYWYQQGPGQDPQFLISFYEKMQSDKGSIPDRFSAQQFSDYHSELNMSSLELGDSALYFCASSLEDSPGNEQFFGPGTRLTVL.

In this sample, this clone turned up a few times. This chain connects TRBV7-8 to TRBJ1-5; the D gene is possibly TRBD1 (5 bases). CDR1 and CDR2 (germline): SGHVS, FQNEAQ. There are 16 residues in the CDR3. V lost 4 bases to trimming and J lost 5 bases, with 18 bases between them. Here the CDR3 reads CASSSLAGVVDQPQHF. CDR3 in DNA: TGTGCCAGCAGCTCCCTAGCGGGGGTTGTAGATCAGCCCCAGCATTTT.

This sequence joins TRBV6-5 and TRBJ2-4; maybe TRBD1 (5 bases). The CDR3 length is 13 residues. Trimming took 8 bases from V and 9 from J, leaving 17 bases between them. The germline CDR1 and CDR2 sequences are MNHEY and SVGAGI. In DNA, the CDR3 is TGTGCCAGCGGGTTTGACAGTTGGTCCATTCAGTACTTC. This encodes CASGFDSWSIQYF.

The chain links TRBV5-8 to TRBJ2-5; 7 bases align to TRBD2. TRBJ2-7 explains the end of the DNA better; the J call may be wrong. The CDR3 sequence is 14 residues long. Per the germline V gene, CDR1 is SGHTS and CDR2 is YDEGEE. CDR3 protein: CASSYRGEPYEQYF. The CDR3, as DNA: TGTGCCAGCAGCTACCGGGGGGAACCCTACGAGCAGTACTTC.

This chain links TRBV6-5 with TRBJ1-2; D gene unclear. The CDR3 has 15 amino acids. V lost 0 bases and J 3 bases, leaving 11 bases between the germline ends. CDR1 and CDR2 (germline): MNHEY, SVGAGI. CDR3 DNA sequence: TGTGCCAGCAGTTACTCCCCCGGTCGGGACTATGGCTACACCTTC. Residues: CASSYSPGRDYGYTF.

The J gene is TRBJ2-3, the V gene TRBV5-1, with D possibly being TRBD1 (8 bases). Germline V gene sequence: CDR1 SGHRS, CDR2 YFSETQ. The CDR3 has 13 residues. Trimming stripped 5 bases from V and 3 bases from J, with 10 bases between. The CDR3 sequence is CASRQGGTDTQYF. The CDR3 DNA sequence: TGCGCCAGCAGACAGGGGGGGACAGATACGCAGTATTTT. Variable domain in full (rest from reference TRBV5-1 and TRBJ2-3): KAGVTQTPRYLIKTRGQQVTLSCSPISGHRSVSWYQQTPGQGLQFLFEYFSETQRNKGNFPGRFSGRQFSNSRSEMNVSTLELGDSALYLCASRQGGTDTQYFGPGTRLTVL.

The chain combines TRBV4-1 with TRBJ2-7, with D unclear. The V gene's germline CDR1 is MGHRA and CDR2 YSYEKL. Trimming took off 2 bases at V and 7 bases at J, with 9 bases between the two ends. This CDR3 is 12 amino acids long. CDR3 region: CASSQPGLEQYF. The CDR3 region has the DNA TGCGCCAGCAGCCAACCAGGTTTAGAGCAGTACTTC.

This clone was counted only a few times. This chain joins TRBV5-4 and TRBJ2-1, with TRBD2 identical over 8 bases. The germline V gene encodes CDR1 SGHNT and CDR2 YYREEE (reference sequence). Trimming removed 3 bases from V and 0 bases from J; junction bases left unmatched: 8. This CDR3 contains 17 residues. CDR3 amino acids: CASSSGLEGPSYNEQFF. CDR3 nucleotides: TGTGCCAGCAGCTCGGGACTAGAGGGGCCCTCCTACAATGAGCAGTTCTTC.

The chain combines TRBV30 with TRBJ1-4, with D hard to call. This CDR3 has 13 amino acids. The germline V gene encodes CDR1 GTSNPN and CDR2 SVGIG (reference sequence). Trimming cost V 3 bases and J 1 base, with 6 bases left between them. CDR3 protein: CAWRRGTNEKLFF. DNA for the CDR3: TGTGCCTGGAGGAGAGGAACTAATGAAAAACTGTTTTTT.

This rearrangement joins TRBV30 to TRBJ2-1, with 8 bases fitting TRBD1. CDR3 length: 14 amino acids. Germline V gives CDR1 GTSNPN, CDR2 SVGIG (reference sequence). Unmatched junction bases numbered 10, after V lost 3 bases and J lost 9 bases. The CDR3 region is CAWSGGQATGEQFF. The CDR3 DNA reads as TGTGCCTGGAGCGGGGGACAGGCGACGGGTGAGCAGTTCTTC.

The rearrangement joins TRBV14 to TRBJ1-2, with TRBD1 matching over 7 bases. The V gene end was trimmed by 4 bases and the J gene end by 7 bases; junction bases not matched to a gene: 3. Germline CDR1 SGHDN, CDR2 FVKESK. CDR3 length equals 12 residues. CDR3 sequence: CASSPGTVGYTF. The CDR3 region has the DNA TGTGCCAGCAGCCCCGGGACAGTTGGCTACACCTTC.